These 6 T cell receptor beta chains were sequenced from one sample in a study of T cell responses to AZD1222 COVID-19 vaccine. Assay used: immunoSEQ multiplex PCR; TCRdb lists only in-frame clones, some missing. This table has 100,000 to 150,000 clones, approximately 91% appearing once. The sample consisted of peripheral blood, taken 28 days after the second AZD1222 dose. The origin of the receptors is an adult who received the AZD1222 COVID-19 vaccine.

This clone was seen a single time. V is TRBV5-1 and J is TRBJ2-3; TRBD1 is a possible D gene (5 bases). The CDR3 contains 15 residues. The germline V and J ends were trimmed by 0 bases and 5 bases, with 13 bases remaining between them. Germline-derived CDR1 and CDR2 are SGHRS and YFSETQ. The CDR3 coding sequence is TGCGCCAGCAGCTTGGTGGTAGGGGCGGAAGATACGCAGTATTTT. Translating it yields CASSLVVGAEDTQYF.

In this sample, this clone turned up once. The chain links TRBV9 to TRBJ2-1, with TRBD2 as a possible D gene (5 bases). V gave up 0 bases and J gave up 0 bases, with 16 bases separating them. The CDR3 sequence is 18 residues long. CDR1 SGDLS and CDR2 YYNGEE come from the germline V gene. This chain's CDR3 is CASSVAGSRVISYNEQFF. The CDR3 DNA sequence: TGTGCCAGCAGCGTAGCGGGTTCGCGGGTCATCTCCTACAATGAGCAGTTCTTC.

This clone was counted once. CDR3 nucleotide sequence: TGTGCCACCAGTGACCGGACTAGCGGGAGTAGAAATGAGCAGTTCTTC. It translates to CATSDRTSGSRNEQFF. The chain combines TRBV24-1 with TRBJ2-1, with 13 bases identical to TRBD2. Germline-derived CDR1 and CDR2 are KGHDR and SFDVKD. Losses at the gene ends were 4 bases for V and 7 bases for J; bases not matched to a gene: 6. CDR3 length: 16 amino acids.

This clone is a singleton in its sample. One junction end does not reproduce the germline sequence, and a read error may be involved. V is TRBV20-1 and J is TRBJ2-7, with D possibly matching TRBD1 (6 bases). Germline V gene sequence: CDR1 DFQATT, CDR2 SNEGSKA (reference sequence). The length of the CDR3 is 15 residues. The chain's CDR3 is CSASPKQGSSHEQYF. CDR3 coding DNA: TGCAGTGCGAGTCCTAAACAGGGATCCTCCCACGAGCAGTACTTC.

This clone was seen just once. The chain combines TRBV5-6 with TRBJ2-7; TRBD2 might be the D (7 bases). There are 14 residues in the CDR3. The germline V gene has CDR1 SGHDT and CDR2 YYEEEE. Trimming left V 4 bases short and J 2 bases short, with 13 bases between. CDR3 nucleotide sequence: TGTGCCAGCAGCCGGGGGGCTACTCCCTACGAGCAGTACTTC. This codes for CASSRGATPYEQYF.

The chain carries TRBV28 and TRBJ2-6; D gene unclear. V dropped 2 bases and J dropped 4 bases, with 9 bases sitting between them. This CDR3 is 15 amino acids long. The germline V gene encodes CDR1 MDHEN and CDR2 SYDVKM. The CDR3 loop is CASSLIGSGANVLTF. Written as DNA, the CDR3 is TGTGCCAGCAGTTTAATAGGCTCAGGGGCCAACGTCCTGACTTTC.